This passage covers 22 T cell receptor beta chains from one sample sequenced in a study of PD-L1 blockade in urothelial cancer. Profiled with immunoSEQ multiplex PCR; TCRdb holds only in-frame clones, not every one. The table has some 71,000 clones, around 87% seen once; the top ten hold approximately 15%. The time point was: pretreatment peripheral blood. The source was PBMCs, collected around atezolizumab (anti-PD-L1) treatment. These receptor sequences come from a man aged 55 to 70 with urothelial cancer.

This clone was counted between two and nine times. The rearrangement uses TRBV30 and TRBJ2-5; D is perhaps TRBD2 (6 bases). The CDR3 extends over 15 amino acids. V was pared by 1 base and J by 5 bases, with 17 bases between. Germline CDR1 reads GTSNPN; CDR2 reads SVGIG (reference sequence). The DNA for the CDR3 is TGTGCCTGGAGTGCCCCAATGGAGGGTAGGGAGACCCAGTACTTC. It translates to CAWSAPMEGRETQYF. The whole variable domain, filled in from reference TRBV30 and TRBJ2-5, reads SQTIHQWPATLVQPVGSPLSLECTVEGTSNPNLYWYRQAAGRGLQLLFYSVGIGQISSEVPQNLSASRPQDRQFILSSKKLLLSDSGFYLCAWSAPMEGRETQYFGPGTRLLVL.

This clone was detected once. J is TRBJ2-1 and V is TRBV2, with D tentatively TRBD1 (5 bases). CDR1 SNHLY and CDR2 FYNNEI come from the germline V gene. This CDR3 spans 15 amino acids. Trimming took 3 bases from V and 5 from J, leaving 14 bases between them. This CDR3 reads CASSDKQVGNNEQFF. The CDR3 coding sequence is TGTGCCAGCAGTGATAAACAGGTGGGAAACAATGAGCAGTTCTTC.

The gene calls are TRBV30 and TRBJ1-5; D call uncertain. This CDR3 has 13 amino acids. CDR1 GTSNPN and CDR2 SVGIG come from the germline V gene (reference sequence). V shed 2 bases and J shed 7 bases, with 12 bases lying between them. The CDR3 bases are TGTGCCTGGAGTCCCTTAGCCGGACAGCCCCAGCATTTT. Translating it yields CAWSPLAGQPQHF. Using reference TRBV30 and TRBJ1-5 for the parts outside the CDR3, the full variable domain is SQTIHQWPATLVQPVGSPLSLECTVEGTSNPNLYWYRQAAGRGLQLLFYSVGIGQISSEVPQNLSASRPQDRQFILSSKKLLLSDSGFYLCAWSPLAGQPQHFGDGTRLSIL.

This clone came up once. This chain connects TRBV6-5 to TRBJ2-3; possibly TRBD1 for D (5 bases). The CDR3 loop spans 15 amino acids. Trimming shortened V by 6 bases and J by 0 bases, and 13 bases separated the two germline ends. Germline V gene data show CDR1 as MNHEY and CDR2 as SVGAGI. CDR3 nucleotide sequence: TGTGCCAGCAGCCGACAGCGTCGAAGCACAGATACGCAGTATTTT. This translates into CASSRQRRSTDTQYF.

This rearrangement joins TRBV28 to TRBJ2-3, with 10 positions matching TRBD2. V lost 10 bases, J lost 5 bases, and 6 bases stayed unmatched. Per the germline V gene, CDR1 is MDHEN and CDR2 is SYDVKM. The CDR3 runs to 13 residues. The CDR3 here is CAISGGARDTQYF. As DNA, the CDR3 is TGTGCCATCAGCGGGGGGGCCAGAGATACGCAGTATTTT.

The chain recombines TRBV6-1 with TRBJ2-3; D is uncertain. The CDR3 consists of 16 residues. Germline V lookup: CDR1 MNHNS, CDR2 SASEGT. V lost 1 base, J lost 4 bases, and 15 bases lay in between. CDR3 DNA sequence: TGTGCCAGCAGTGAAGGTGACTCCTATCCACCAGATACGCAGTATTTT. This translates into CASSEGDSYPPDTQYF.

The CDR3 protein is CASSLHRGGFAPETQYF. DNA for the CDR3: TGTGCCAGCAGCTTGCATAGGGGGGGATTCGCTCCTGAGACCCAGTACTTC. The chain recombines TRBV5-5 with TRBJ2-5, with D possibly being TRBD2 (7 bases). Looked up from germline, CDR1 is SGHKS and CDR2 is YYEKEE (reference sequence). This CDR3 is built from 17 residues. V lost 1 base, J lost 5 bases, and 21 bases lay in between.

V gene TRBV11-3 combines with J gene TRBJ1-6; 7 nucleotides agree with TRBD1. This CDR3 contains 16 residues. Germline assignment: CDR1 SGHNT and CDR2 YENEEA. V trimming: 5 bases; J trimming: 0 bases; junction bases outside the gene matches: 4. Here the CDR3 reads CASSTAGGSYNSPLHF. The CDR3, as DNA: TGTGCCAGCAGCACCGCAGGGGGCTCCTATAATTCACCCCTCCACTTT.

The V and J genes are TRBV6-5 and TRBJ2-5; D is undetermined. Trimming took off 5 bases at V and 5 bases at J, with 6 bases between the two ends. CDR1 and CDR2 from the germline V gene are MNHEY and SVGAGI. CDR3 length: 11 amino acids. CDR3 in amino acids: CASSTGETQYF. The DNA for the CDR3 is TGTGCCAGCAGTACCGGGGAGACCCAGTACTTC.

This clone came up many times. The V and J genes are TRBV7-3 and TRBJ2-1; the match to TRBD1 covers 7 bases. The V segment lost 3 bases and the J segment 6 bases; nucleotides outside the gene matches: 8. CDR3 length equals 15 residues. Germline V gene sequence: CDR1 SGHTA, CDR2 FQGTGA. The CDR3 region has the DNA TGTGCCAGCAGCTTGACAGGGAGCGCTACCAATGAGCAGTTCTTC. Its protein is CASSLTGSATNEQFF.

V usage is TRBV7-2 and J usage is TRBJ2-2; D gene unclear. CDR1 SGHTA and CDR2 FQGNSA come from the germline V gene. The CDR3 totals 14 residues. Trimming stripped 6 bases from V and 1 base from J, with 9 bases between. DNA for the CDR3: TGTGCCAGCAGTCATCGGTTGAACACCGGGGAGCTGTTTTTT. Protein sequence: CASSHRLNTGELFF.

The V call is TRBV5-5, the J call TRBJ2-7, with a weak D call TRBD1 (5 bases). CDR1 SGHKS and CDR2 YYEKEE come from the germline V gene (reference sequence). The CDR3 has 14 amino acids. The V end was cut by 6 bases, the J end by 1 base, with 14 bases between. As DNA, the CDR3 is TGTGCCAGCACCGACCGAAGGGGTTCCTACGAGCAGTACTTC. Amino acid sequence: CASTDRRGSYEQYF.

This clone appeared a single time. The chain couples TRBV7-2 to TRBJ2-7; TRBD2 might be the D (5 bases). Trimming took off 0 bases at V and 3 bases at J, with 9 bases between the two ends. CDR3 length: 14 residues. Looked up from germline, CDR1 is SGHTA and CDR2 is FQGNSA. The CDR3: CASSLARAGYEQYF. DNA of the CDR3: TGTGCCAGCAGCTTAGCGCGGGCCGGCTACGAGCAGTACTTC.

This chain joins TRBV4-3 and TRBJ2-7; a possible D gene is TRBD1 (6 bases). Looked up from germline, CDR1 is LGHNA and CDR2 is YSLEER. This CDR3 has 14 amino acids. V lost 1 base and J 3 bases, leaving 10 bases between the germline ends. CDR3 bases: TGCGCCAGCAGCCAAGGACCAGGGGACTACGAGCAGTACTTC. Amino acid sequence: CASSQGPGDYEQYF.

The chain is built from TRBV4-1 and TRBJ2-7; TRBD1 matches at 7 bases. This CDR3 is built from 15 residues. CDR1 and CDR2 (germline): MGHRA, YSYEKL. After removal of 2 bases from V and 2 bases from J, the junction contained 6 bases not matched to a gene. CDR3: CASSQYRGPTYEQYF. DNA for the CDR3: TGCGCCAGCAGCCAATACAGGGGCCCGACCTACGAGCAGTACTTC.

The rearrangement joins TRBV9 to TRBJ1-4, with D hard to call. Germline V CDR1 and CDR2: SGDLS, YYNGEE. This CDR3 spans 14 amino acids. V gave up 0 bases and J gave up 8 bases, with 11 bases separating them. The CDR3 DNA reads as TGTGCCAGCAGCGTAGGTCCGGGGAGGGAAAAACTGTTTTTT. It codes for CASSVGPGREKLFF.

V usage is TRBV9 and J usage is TRBJ2-1, with D maybe TRBD2 (6 bases). Trimming removed 3 bases at V and 5 bases at J, with 12 bases between. Germline V CDR1 and CDR2: SGDLS, YYNGEE. The CDR3 length is 14 residues. Here the CDR3 reads CASSESSANNEQFF. CDR3 DNA: TGTGCCAGCAGCGAGTCTAGCGCCAACAATGAGCAGTTCTTC. The full variable domain, with the rest looked up from reference TRBV9 and TRBJ2-1, is DSGVTQTPKHLITATGQRVTLRCSPRSGDLSVYWYQQSLDQGLQFLIQYYNGEERAKGNILERFSAQQFPDLHSELNLSSLELGDSALYFCASSESSANNEQFFGPGTRLTVL.

V usage is TRBV5-1 and J usage is TRBJ2-4; 9 bases fit TRBD2. CDR1 is SGHRS and CDR2 is YFSETQ in the germline V gene. Trimming at V came to 0 bases and at J to 1 base, leaving 8 bases not matched to a gene. This CDR3 is 18 amino acids long. CDR3 amino acids: CASSLDGGGAPAKNIQYF. CDR3 nucleotides: TGCGCCAGCAGCTTGGATGGCGGGGGGGCCCCGGCCAAAAACATTCAGTACTTC.

The V gene is TRBV7-3, the J gene TRBJ1-2; 9 bases are a match to TRBD1. V shed 5 bases, J shed 4 bases, and the junction held 8 bases outside the gene matches. Germline-derived CDR1 and CDR2 are SGHTA and FQGTGA. The CDR3 spans 15 residues. CDR3 nucleotides: TGTGCCAGCAGCGGGGGAACAGGGGGCGCCTATGGCTACACCTTC. Its protein product is CASSGGTGGAYGYTF.

The V and J genes are TRBV7-2 and TRBJ1-1; 9 bases agree with TRBD1. The CDR3 extends over 14 amino acids. V was pared by 5 bases and J by 9 bases, with 10 bases of the junction left unmatched. CDR1 is SGHTA and CDR2 is FQGNSA in the germline V gene. CDR3 sequence: CASSTGTGTHQAFF. CDR3 nucleotide sequence: TGTGCCAGCAGCACCGGGACAGGGACCCACCAAGCTTTCTTT.

This chain uses TRBV20-1 with TRBJ2-3; D gene ambiguous. CDR1 DFQATT and CDR2 SNEGSKA come from the germline V gene (reference sequence). The CDR3 is 11 residues long. The V end was cut by 6 bases, the J end by 3 bases, with 7 bases between. CDR3 region: CSAPATDTQYF. The CDR3 DNA reads TGCAGTGCACCAGCGACAGATACGCAGTATTTT.

The J gene is TRBJ1-2, the V gene TRBV5-1, with D perhaps TRBD1 (5 bases). CDR1 is SGHRS, CDR2 YFSETQ, per germline. The ends were cut back, 0 bases at V and 8 bases at J, with 17 bases in the middle. CDR3 length: 15 residues. CDR3 DNA sequence: TGCGCCAGCAGCTTGGCCGCCAGGGCAACTGGAGGCTACACCTTC. It encodes CASSLAARATGGYTF.